This T cell receptor (beta chain) was captured by sequencing in a study of blood T cell repertoires in COVID-19. Study-level information: The origin of the acute and convalescent COVID-19 samples was the United States, Italy and Spain.

Per the study methods: Counts of nucleated cells, estimated from reference gene primer amplification, were obtained. TCRdb's copy holds only in-frame clones and misses some; the assay was immunoSEQ multiplex PCR. V, J and clone size reflect that table, while D and trimming were determined from the DNA. The sample contains 98,000 or so clones, 71% of which appear only once. Germline V CDR1 and CDR2: MDHEN, SYDVKM. V lost 4 bases and J lost 3; bases outside the gene matches: 5. CDR3 size: 14 residues. Material: peripheral blood. The V and J genes are TRBV28 and TRBJ1-2; 7 bases are a match to TRBD1. The origin of this receptor is a woman aged 40-49 years with acute or convalescent COVID-19. The CDR3 loop reads CASSSRDRYYGYTF. The CDR3 DNA sequence: TGTGCCAGCAGTTCCCGGGACAGATACTATGGCTACACCTTC.